Below, 32 T cell receptor beta chains from the same sample are listed, as sequenced in a study of cytomegalovirus exposure and HLA in healthy donors. The PCR had 60 Vbeta and 13 Jbeta primers. Generated by immunoSEQ multiplex PCR, the TCRdb table keeps only in-frame clones and is missing some. The sample carries 170,000 or so clones, around 80% recorded once. Sample: PBMCs. These receptors came from a man younger than 35 in good health and CMV-seronegative.

This sequence joins TRBV6-4 and TRBJ1-6; D ambiguous. The CDR3 totals 14 residues. Trimming stripped 0 bases from V and 5 bases from J, with 5 bases between. Germline lookup yields CDR1 MRHNA and CDR2 SNTAGT. The CDR3 loop is CASSDSPDNSPLHF. In DNA form, the CDR3 reads TGTGCCAGCAGTGACTCGCCAGATAATTCACCCCTCCACTTT.

The J gene is TRBJ2-4, the V gene TRBV4-1; D is possibly TRBD2 (6 bases). V lost 0 bases, J lost 1 base, and 16 bases lay in between. Germline V gives CDR1 MGHRA, CDR2 YSYEKL. This CDR3 has 18 residues. CDR3 amino acids: CASSQDSIGGKAKNIQYF. CDR3 sequence (DNA): TGCGCCAGCAGCCAAGATTCGATAGGCGGGAAGGCCAAAAACATTCAGTACTTC.

This chain connects TRBV6-5 to TRBJ1-6; D uncertain. Germline V lookup: CDR1 MNHEY, CDR2 SVGAGI. The CDR3 runs 13 residues. Trimming shortened V by 8 bases and J by 7 bases, and 12 bases separated the two germline ends. The CDR3 bases are TGTGCCAGCGCGGAGTATAACAATTCACCCCTCCACTTT. Its translation is CASAEYNNSPLHF.

This sequence joins TRBV9 and TRBJ2-2; 8 bases match TRBD1. The CDR3 is made up of 15 amino acids. V trimming: 4 bases; J trimming: 2 bases; junction bases outside the gene matches: 4. Germline V gene data show CDR1 as SGDLS and CDR2 as YYNGEE. The CDR3 DNA sequence: TGTGCCAGCAGCACACAGGGGGTTAACACCGGGGAGCTGTTTTTT. Translating it yields CASSTQGVNTGELFF. Filled out from reference TRBV9 and TRBJ2-2, the complete variable domain reads DSGVTQTPKHLITATGQRVTLRCSPRSGDLSVYWYQQSLDQGLQFLIQYYNGEERAKGNILERFSAQQFPDLHSELNLSSLELGDSALYFCASSTQGVNTGELFFGEGSRLTVL.

CDR3 residues: CASTFSGGPTDTQYF. CDR3 in DNA: TGTGCCAGCACCTTTAGCGGGGGGCCCACAGATACGCAGTATTTT. This rearrangement joins TRBV6-1 to TRBJ2-3, with 10 bases identical to TRBD2. The CDR3 has 15 residues. The junction had 6 bases not matched to a gene; V was cut back by 7 bases and J by 2 bases. CDR1 and CDR2 (germline): MNHNS, SASEGT.

This clone showed up just once. This chain joins TRBV7-2 and TRBJ2-7; tentatively, D is TRBD2 (5 bases). The V end lost 2 bases, the J end lost 7 bases, and 15 bases lay between the germline ends. Germline V gene lookup returns CDR1 SGHTA and CDR2 FQGNSA. The CDR3 has 14 residues. The CDR3 sequence is CASSLSSGLGEQYF. The DNA of the CDR3 is TGTGCCAGCAGCTTAAGTTCGGGGTTGGGAGAGCAGTACTTC.

The chain combines TRBV5-5 with TRBJ1-6; the D is unclear. From germline, CDR1 is SGHKS and CDR2 YYEKEE (reference sequence). Trimming removed 0 bases from V and 7 bases from J, with 5 bases in between. The CDR3 length is 13 residues. CDR3 region: CASSLAVNSPLHF. Written as DNA, the CDR3 is TGTGCCAGCAGCTTGGCAGTAAATTCACCCCTCCACTTT.

DNA for the CDR3: TGTGCCAGCAGTTCCCTCGCAACAGTGAACACTGAAGCTTTCTTT. This gives the protein CASSSLATVNTEAFF. The genes are TRBV6-5 and TRBJ1-1; no reliable D call. The V gene's germline CDR1 is MNHEY and CDR2 SVGAGI. CDR3 length: 15 amino acids. The germline V and J ends were trimmed by 4 bases and 0 bases, with 12 bases remaining between them.

The genes are TRBV5-6 and TRBJ2-7; the match to TRBD1 covers 12 bases. Germline CDR1 reads SGHDT; CDR2 reads YYEEEE. CDR3 length equals 16 residues. V gave up 1 base and J gave up 4 bases; unmatched junction bases: 6. Here the CDR3 reads CASSLYVGQGAYEQYF. For the CDR3, the DNA is TGTGCCAGCAGCTTGTATGTGGGACAGGGGGCATACGAGCAGTACTTC.

The chain employs TRBV14 and TRBJ1-6; tentative D call: TRBD1 (5 bases). With 3 bases removed from V and 7 bases from J, the gap between germline ends came to 7 bases. The CDR3 loop spans 13 amino acids. Looked up from germline, CDR1 is SGHDN and CDR2 is FVKESK. The CDR3 region has the DNA TGTGCCAGCAGCCAGGGGCGGAATTCACCCCTCCACTTT. It yields the protein CASSQGRNSPLHF.

This clone turned up a few times. The gene calls are TRBV28 and TRBJ1-5; D uncertain. Trimming removed 6 bases from V and 4 bases from J, with 10 bases in between. The CDR3 totals 13 residues. The germline gives CDR1 MDHEN, CDR2 SYDVKM. CDR3 DNA sequence: TGTGCCAGCAGCTTGGGCTATAATCAGCCCCAGCATTTT. Its translation: CASSLGYNQPQHF.

The rearrangement joins TRBV14 to TRBJ2-1, with TRBD1 identical over 7 bases. Germline V gives CDR1 SGHDN, CDR2 FVKESK. This CDR3 contains 14 residues. The trim removed 3 bases at V and 1 base at J, leaving 0 bases unmatched. CDR3 sequence (DNA): TGTGCCAGCAGCCACAGGGGGTCCTACAATGAGCAGTTCTTC. Translation: CASSHRGSYNEQFF.

This CDR3 is CASSEFGDEQYF. CDR3 nucleotide sequence: TGTGCCAGCAGTGAATTCGGGGACGAGCAGTACTTC. The genes are TRBV2 and TRBJ2-7; D may be TRBD2 (5 bases). This CDR3 has 12 amino acids. V dropped 2 bases and J dropped 5 bases, with 7 bases sitting between them. Germline loops: CDR1 SNHLY, CDR2 FYNNEI.

The chain couples TRBV7-2 to TRBJ2-3; D gene ambiguous. The V end lost 0 bases, the J end lost 4 bases, and 5 bases lay between the germline ends. Per germline, CDR1 SGHTA and CDR2 FQGNSA. The CDR3 is made up of 13 amino acids. CDR3 bases: TGTGCCAGCAGCTTAGCCCTTGCAGATACGCAGTATTTT. Protein sequence: CASSLALADTQYF. Combining the CDR3 with reference TRBV7-2 and TRBJ2-3 gives the whole variable domain GAGVSQSPSNKVTEKGKDVELRCDPISGHTALYWYRQSLGQGLEFLIYFQGNSAPDKSGLPSDRFSAERTGGSVSTLTIQRTQQEDSAVYLCASSLALADTQYFGPGTRLTVL.

V gene TRBV28 combines with J gene TRBJ2-7; 10 positions agree with TRBD1. Germline loops: CDR1 MDHEN, CDR2 SYDVKM. The CDR3 totals 16 residues. Trimming removed 1 base from V and 4 bases from J; junction bases left unmatched: 7. CDR3 sequence: CASSLSLTGGAYEQYF. DNA for the CDR3: TGTGCCAGCAGTTTATCCCTGACAGGGGGCGCATACGAGCAGTACTTC.

The chain carries TRBV28 and TRBJ2-3; D is ambiguous. The CDR3 has 12 amino acids. V was shortened by 7 bases and J by 5 bases, with 10 bases between the two germline ends. CDR1 MDHEN and CDR2 SYDVKM come from the germline V gene. CDR3 coding DNA: TGTGCCAGCAAGATTACGGGAGATACGCAGTATTTT. Translated: CASKITGDTQYF. The variable domain in full, with the rest retrieved from reference TRBV28 and TRBJ2-3, is DVKVTQSSRYLVKRTGEKVFLECVQDMDHENMFWYRQDPGLGLRLIYFSYDVKMKEKGDIPEGYSVSREKKERFSLILESASTNQTSMYLCASKITGDTQYFGPGTRLTVL.

The genes are TRBV7-2 and TRBJ2-5; 8 nucleotides match TRBD1. The CDR3 loop spans 15 amino acids. After removal of 1 base from V and 5 bases from J, the junction contained 6 bases not matched to a gene. Germline loops: CDR1 SGHTA, CDR2 FQGNSA. CDR3 sequence (DNA): TGTGCCAGCAGCTTAGTCGCAGGGGGCCTGGAGACCCAGTACTTC. Its translation: CASSLVAGGLETQYF. The entire variable domain, with the rest obtained from reference TRBV7-2 and TRBJ2-5, is as follows: GAGVSQSPSNKVTEKGKDVELRCDPISGHTALYWYRQSLGQGLEFLIYFQGNSAPDKSGLPSDRFSAERTGGSVSTLTIQRTQQEDSAVYLCASSLVAGGLETQYFGPGTRLLVL.

This chain joins TRBV7-9 and TRBJ1-4; D unresolved. The ends were cut back, 6 bases at V and 6 bases at J, with 5 bases in the middle. The germline CDR1 and CDR2 sequences are SEHNR and FQNEAQ (reference sequence). The CDR3 extends over 11 amino acids. Here the CDR3 DNA reads TGTGCCAGCAGTTATGATGAAAAACTGTTTTTT. It translates to CASSYDEKLFF.

This rearrangement joins TRBV9 to TRBJ1-4, with D tentatively TRBD1 (5 bases). V was pared by 0 bases and J by 8 bases, with 14 bases between. This CDR3 spans 15 amino acids. CDR1 and CDR2 from the germline V gene are SGDLS and YYNGEE. The CDR3 coding sequence is TGTGCCAGCAGCGTAGCGGGGGGAAATGAGGAAAAACTGTTTTTT. This codes for CASSVAGGNEEKLFF.

The sample holds one count of this clone. The V gene is TRBV7-2, the J gene TRBJ2-7; 10 positions match TRBD1. The V gene's germline CDR1 is SGHTA and CDR2 FQGNSA. The V segment lost 2 bases and the J segment 3 bases; nucleotides outside the gene matches: 1. The CDR3 runs to 14 residues. The chain's CDR3 is CASSLWTGGYEQYF. As DNA, the CDR3 is TGTGCCAGCAGCTTATGGACAGGGGGCTACGAGCAGTACTTC.

V usage is TRBV4-1 and J usage is TRBJ1-6; 8 bases match TRBD1. The CDR3 sequence is 14 residues long. CDR1 is MGHRA, CDR2 YSYEKL, per germline. V was pared by 6 bases and J by 9 bases, with 7 bases of the junction left unmatched. The CDR3 region is CASRSDREPSPLHF. The DNA of the CDR3 is TGCGCCAGCAGATCGGACAGGGAACCTTCACCCCTCCACTTT.

J is TRBJ1-1 and V is TRBV25-1, with TRBD1 as a possible D gene (5 bases). Germline V CDR1 and CDR2: MGHDK, SYGVNS. The CDR3 loop spans 14 amino acids. Trimming shortened V by 7 bases and J by 0 bases, and 12 bases separated the two germline ends. The DNA of the CDR3 is TGTGCCAGCAAACAGGCAGGGATGAACACTGAAGCTTTCTTT. This encodes CASKQAGMNTEAFF. The entire variable domain, with the rest obtained from reference TRBV25-1 and TRBJ1-1, is as follows: EADIYQTPRYLVIGTGKKITLECSQTMGHDKMYWYQQDPGMELHLIHYSYGVNSTEKGDLSSESTVSRIRTEHFPLTLESARPSHTSQYLCASKQAGMNTEAFFGQGTRLTVV.

The rearrangement links TRBV10-2 to TRBJ2-2; 8 nucleotides agree with TRBD1. CDR1 and CDR2 (germline): WSHSY, SAAADI. The CDR3 loop spans 14 amino acids. The ends lost 6 bases at V and 7 bases at J; junction bases unmatched: 7. The CDR3 protein is CASRGQGAGGELFF. The CDR3 DNA follows: TGCGCCAGCAGAGGTCAGGGGGCAGGCGGGGAGCTGTTTTTT.

This clone was picked up one time. The chain uses TRBV27 and TRBJ2-2, with a weak D call TRBD1 (7 bases). Germline values: CDR1 MNHEY, CDR2 SMNVEV (reference sequence). With 7 bases removed from V and 6 bases from J, the gap between germline ends came to 21 bases. The CDR3 is made up of 16 amino acids. CDR3 in DNA: TGTGCCAGCACCCCAGGGGGAGGTTCGGCGGCCGGGGAGCTGTTTTTT. This translates into CASTPGGGSAAGELFF.

The chain combines TRBV11-2 with TRBJ1-1; possible D gene TRBD1, 6 bases. CDR3 length: 13 amino acids. The germline CDR1 and CDR2 sequences are SGHAT and FQNNGV. Trimming removed 11 bases at V and 0 bases at J, with 13 bases between. The CDR3 nucleotides are TGTGCCTTGCGGACAGTCTTGAACACTGAAGCTTTCTTT. The encoded protein is CALRTVLNTEAFF.

The count of this clone is one. The genes are TRBV19 and TRBJ2-1; 9 bases agree with TRBD2. The germline V gene has CDR1 LNHDA and CDR2 SQIVND (reference sequence). The V gene end was trimmed by 5 bases and the J gene end by 8 bases; junction bases not matched to a gene: 7. The CDR3 spans 14 residues. In DNA form, the CDR3 reads TGTGCCAGTAGTCGGCGGGGGGGCCTAGATGAGCAGTTCTTC. It codes for CASSRRGGLDEQFF. The full variable domain, with the rest looked up from reference TRBV19 and TRBJ2-1, is DGGITQSPKYLFRKEGQNVTLSCEQNLNHDAMYWYRQDPGQGLRLIYYSQIVNDFQKGDIAEGYSVSREKKESFPLTVTSAQKNPTAFYLCASSRRGGLDEQFFGPGTRLTVL.

This chain joins TRBV4-1 and TRBJ2-5; 7 nucleotides line up with TRBD2. J lost 5 bases, V lost 3 bases, and 0 bases had no gene match. The V gene's germline CDR1 is MGHRA and CDR2 YSYEKL. The CDR3 loop spans 12 amino acids. The CDR3 is CASSQGGETQYF. As DNA, the CDR3 is TGCGCCAGCAGCCAGGGGGGGGAGACCCAGTACTTC.

This chain connects TRBV27 to TRBJ1-1; TRBD1 matches at 7 bases. With 3 bases clipped from V and 7 bases from J, the junction kept 5 bases outside the gene matches. The CDR3 length is 13 residues. Germline CDR1 is MNHEY and CDR2 is SMNVEV (reference sequence). CDR3 DNA sequence: TGTGCCAGCAGTTTGGGGGACAGCTTTGAAGCTTTCTTT. It specifies CASSLGDSFEAFF.

This sequence joins TRBV6-1 and TRBJ1-4; D is possibly TRBD1 (5 bases). V lost 2 bases and J lost 8, with 15 bases in between. In germline, CDR1 is MNHNS, CDR2 SASEGT. CDR3 length equals 15 residues. Written as DNA, the CDR3 is TGTGCCAGCAGTGAATATTGGGGGGTAGGAGAAAAACTGTTTTTT. As protein: CASSEYWGVGEKLFF.

This sequence joins TRBV6-5 and TRBJ1-1; TRBD1 agrees at 7 bases. Germline lookup yields CDR1 MNHEY and CDR2 SVGAGI. V lost 6 bases to trimming and J lost 1 base; unmatched junction nucleotides: 5. The length of the CDR3 is 14 residues. CDR3 sequence: CASSLDRQNTEAFF. As DNA, the CDR3 is TGTGCCAGCAGCTTGGACAGGCAGAACACTGAAGCTTTCTTT.

J is TRBJ2-7 and V is TRBV15; no reliable D call. V was shortened by 2 bases and J by 0 bases, with 8 bases between the two germline ends. The CDR3 sequence is 14 residues long. The germline V gene has CDR1 LNHNV and CDR2 YYDKDF (reference sequence). CDR3 coding DNA: TGTGCCACCAGCAGAACACCTTACTCCTACGAGCAGTACTTC. Translated: CATSRTPYSYEQYF.

This clone was seen just once. This chain connects TRBV7-3 to TRBJ2-1; TRBD1 matches at 7 bases. This CDR3 is 17 amino acids long. Germline CDR1 SGHTA, CDR2 FQGTGA. Germline trimming cut 2 bases from V and 0 bases from J; bases unmatched to any gene: 7. The CDR3 region is CASSLEVWTGSYNEQFF. DNA of the CDR3: TGTGCCAGCAGCTTAGAGGTTTGGACAGGCTCCTACAATGAGCAGTTCTTC.